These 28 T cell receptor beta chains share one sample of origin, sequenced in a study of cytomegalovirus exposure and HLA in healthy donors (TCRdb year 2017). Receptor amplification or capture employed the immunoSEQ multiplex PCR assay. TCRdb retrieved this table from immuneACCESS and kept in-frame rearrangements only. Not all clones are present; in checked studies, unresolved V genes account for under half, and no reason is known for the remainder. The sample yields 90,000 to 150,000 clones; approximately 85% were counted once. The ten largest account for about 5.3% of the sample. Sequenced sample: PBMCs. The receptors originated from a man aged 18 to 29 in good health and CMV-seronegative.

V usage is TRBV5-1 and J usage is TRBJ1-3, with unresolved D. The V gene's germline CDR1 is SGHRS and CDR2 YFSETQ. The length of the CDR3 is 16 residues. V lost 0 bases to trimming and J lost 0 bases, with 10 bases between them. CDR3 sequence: CASSLGQIDSGNTIYF. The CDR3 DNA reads TGCGCCAGCAGCTTGGGGCAGATTGACTCTGGAAACACCATATATTTT. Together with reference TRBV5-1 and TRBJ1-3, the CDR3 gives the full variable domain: KAGVTQTPRYLIKTRGQQVTLSCSPISGHRSVSWYQQTPGQGLQFLFEYFSETQRNKGNFPGRFSGRQFSNSRSEMNVSTLELGDSALYLCASSLGQIDSGNTIYFGEGSWLTVV.

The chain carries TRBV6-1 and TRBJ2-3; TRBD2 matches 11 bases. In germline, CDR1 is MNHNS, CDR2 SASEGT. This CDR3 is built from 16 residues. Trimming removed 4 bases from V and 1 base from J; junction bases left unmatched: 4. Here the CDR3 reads CASSVLAGGGTDTQYF. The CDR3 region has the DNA TGTGCCAGCAGTGTGCTAGCGGGGGGCGGCACAGATACGCAGTATTTT.

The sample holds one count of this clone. CDR3 region: CASSLRKRGEAFF. In nucleotides, the CDR3 is TGTGCCAGCAGTTTGAGGAAACGGGGTGAAGCTTTCTTT. This sequence joins TRBV27 and TRBJ1-1; D gene uncertain. The germline CDR1 and CDR2 sequences are MNHEY and SMNVEV (reference sequence). The CDR3 contains 13 residues. The V end was cut by 3 bases, the J end by 7 bases, with 12 bases between.

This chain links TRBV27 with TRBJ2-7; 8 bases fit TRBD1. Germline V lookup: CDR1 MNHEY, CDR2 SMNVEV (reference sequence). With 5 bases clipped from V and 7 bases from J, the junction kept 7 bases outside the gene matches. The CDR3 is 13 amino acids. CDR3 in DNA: TGTGCCAGCAGTCTAAGACAGGGGCGGGAGCAGTACTTC. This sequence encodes CASSLRQGREQYF.

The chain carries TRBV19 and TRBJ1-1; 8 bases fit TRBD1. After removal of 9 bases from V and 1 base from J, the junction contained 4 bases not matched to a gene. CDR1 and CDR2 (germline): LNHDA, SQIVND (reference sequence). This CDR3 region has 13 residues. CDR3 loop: CAREDRANTEAFF. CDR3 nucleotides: TGTGCCAGGGAGGACAGGGCGAACACTGAAGCTTTCTTT.

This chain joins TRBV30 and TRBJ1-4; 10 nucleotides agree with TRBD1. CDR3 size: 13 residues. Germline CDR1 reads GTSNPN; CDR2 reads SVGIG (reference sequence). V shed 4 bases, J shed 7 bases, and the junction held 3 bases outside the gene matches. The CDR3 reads CAWTRDRGEKLFF. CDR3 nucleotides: TGTGCCTGGACTAGGGACAGGGGTGAAAAACTGTTTTTT.

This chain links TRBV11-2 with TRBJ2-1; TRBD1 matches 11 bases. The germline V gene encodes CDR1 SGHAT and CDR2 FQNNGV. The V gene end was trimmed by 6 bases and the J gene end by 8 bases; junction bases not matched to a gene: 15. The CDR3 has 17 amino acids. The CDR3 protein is CASRLFTGTGGWDEQFF. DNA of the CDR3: TGTGCCAGCAGATTATTTACCGGGACAGGGGGATGGGATGAGCAGTTCTTC.

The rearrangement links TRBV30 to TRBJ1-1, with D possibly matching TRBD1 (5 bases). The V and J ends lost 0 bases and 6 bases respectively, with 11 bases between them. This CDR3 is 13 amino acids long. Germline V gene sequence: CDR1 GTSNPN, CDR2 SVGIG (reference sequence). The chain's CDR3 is CAWSVRGFAEAFF. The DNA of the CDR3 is TGTGCCTGGAGTGTACGGGGGTTCGCTGAAGCTTTCTTT.

CDR3 sequence (DNA): TGTGCCAGCAGTGAAAGTAAGGGGTACAATGAGCAGTTCTTC. Translated: CASSESKGYNEQFF. The chain uses TRBV6-1 and TRBJ2-1; maybe TRBD1 (5 bases). This CDR3 region has 14 residues. CDR1 and CDR2 (germline): MNHNS, SASEGT. Trimming took off 2 bases at V and 4 bases at J, with 9 bases between the two ends.

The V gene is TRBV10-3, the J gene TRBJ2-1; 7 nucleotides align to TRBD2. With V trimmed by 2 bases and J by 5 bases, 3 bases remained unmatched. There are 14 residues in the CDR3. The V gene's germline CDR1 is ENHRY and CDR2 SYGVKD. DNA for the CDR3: TGTGCCATCAGTGAGCGGGAGGAACACAATGAGCAGTTCTTC. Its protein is CAISEREEHNEQFF.

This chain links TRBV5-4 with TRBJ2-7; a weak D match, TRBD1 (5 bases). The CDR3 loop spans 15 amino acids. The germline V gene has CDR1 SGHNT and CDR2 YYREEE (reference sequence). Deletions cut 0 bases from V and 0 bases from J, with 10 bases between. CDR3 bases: TGTGCCAGCAGCTTGGAAGGACACCGCTCCTACGAGCAGTACTTC. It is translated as CASSLEGHRSYEQYF.

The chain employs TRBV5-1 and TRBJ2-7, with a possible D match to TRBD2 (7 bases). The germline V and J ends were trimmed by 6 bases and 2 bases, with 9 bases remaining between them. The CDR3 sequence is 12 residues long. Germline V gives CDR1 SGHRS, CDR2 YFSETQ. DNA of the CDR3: TGCGCCAGCAACGGGGGGCCCTACGAGCAGTACTTC. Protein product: CASNGGPYEQYF.

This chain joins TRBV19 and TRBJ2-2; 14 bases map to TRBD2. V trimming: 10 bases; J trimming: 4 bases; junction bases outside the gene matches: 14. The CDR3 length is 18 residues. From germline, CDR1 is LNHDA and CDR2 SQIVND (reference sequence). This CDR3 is CATNTGTSGSWVTGELFF. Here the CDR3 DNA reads TGTGCCACTAACACCGGGACTAGCGGGAGTTGGGTCACCGGGGAGCTGTTTTTT.

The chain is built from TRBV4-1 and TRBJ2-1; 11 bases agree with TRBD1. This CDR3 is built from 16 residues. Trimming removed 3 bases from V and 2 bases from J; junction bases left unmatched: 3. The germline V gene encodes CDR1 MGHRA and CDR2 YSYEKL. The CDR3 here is CASSHRTGGPYNEQFF. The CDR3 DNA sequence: TGCGCCAGCAGCCATAGGACAGGGGGCCCCTACAATGAGCAGTTCTTC.

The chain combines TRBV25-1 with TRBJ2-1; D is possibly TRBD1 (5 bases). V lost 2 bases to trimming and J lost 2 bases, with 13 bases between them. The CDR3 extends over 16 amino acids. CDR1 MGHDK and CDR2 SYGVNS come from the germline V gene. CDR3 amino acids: CASSERDRPTYNEQFF. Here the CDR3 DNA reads TGTGCCAGCAGTGAACGAGACAGACCTACCTACAATGAGCAGTTCTTC.

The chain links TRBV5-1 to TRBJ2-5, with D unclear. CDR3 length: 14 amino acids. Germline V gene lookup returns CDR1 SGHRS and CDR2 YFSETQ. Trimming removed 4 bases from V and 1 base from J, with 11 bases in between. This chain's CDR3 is CASSPDIPQETQYF. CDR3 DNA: TGCGCCAGCAGCCCCGACATACCCCAAGAGACCCAGTACTTC.

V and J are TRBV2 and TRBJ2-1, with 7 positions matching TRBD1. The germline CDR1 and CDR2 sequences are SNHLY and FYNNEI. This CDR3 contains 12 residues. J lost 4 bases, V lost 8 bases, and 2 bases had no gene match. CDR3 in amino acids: CASEGQYNEQFF. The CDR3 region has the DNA TGTGCCAGCGAGGGACAGTACAATGAGCAGTTCTTC.

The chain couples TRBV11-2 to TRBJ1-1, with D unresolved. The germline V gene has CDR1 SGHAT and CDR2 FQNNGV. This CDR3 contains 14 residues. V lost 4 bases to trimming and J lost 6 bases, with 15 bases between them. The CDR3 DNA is TGTGCCAGCAGCTCGTCCACCAGGCGGGCTGAAGCTTTCTTT. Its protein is CASSSSTRRAEAFF. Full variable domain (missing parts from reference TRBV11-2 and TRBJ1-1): EAGVAQSPRYKIIEKRQSVAFWCNPISGHATLYWYQQILGQGPKLLIQFQNNGVVDDSQLPKDRFSAERLKGVDSTLKIQPAKLEDSAVYLCASSSSTRRAEAFFGQGTRLTVV.

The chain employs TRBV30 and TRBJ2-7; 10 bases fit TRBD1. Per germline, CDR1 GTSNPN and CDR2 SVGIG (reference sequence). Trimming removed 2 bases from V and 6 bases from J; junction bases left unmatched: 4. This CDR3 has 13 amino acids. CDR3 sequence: CAWSPGTGAEQYF. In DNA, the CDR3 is TGTGCCTGGAGTCCCGGGACAGGGGCCGAGCAGTACTTC.

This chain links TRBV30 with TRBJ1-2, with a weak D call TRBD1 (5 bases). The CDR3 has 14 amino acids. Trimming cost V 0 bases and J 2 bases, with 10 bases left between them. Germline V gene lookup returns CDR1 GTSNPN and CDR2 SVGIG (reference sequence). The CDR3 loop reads CAWSVRRENYGYTF. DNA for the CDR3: TGTGCCTGGAGTGTACGCAGGGAAAACTATGGCTACACCTTC.

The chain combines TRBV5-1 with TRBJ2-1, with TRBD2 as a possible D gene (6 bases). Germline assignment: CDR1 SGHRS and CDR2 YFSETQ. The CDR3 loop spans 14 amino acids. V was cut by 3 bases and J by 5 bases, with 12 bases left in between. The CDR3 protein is CASSSKGGDNEQFF. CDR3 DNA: TGCGCCAGCAGCTCCAAAGGAGGGGACAATGAGCAGTTCTTC. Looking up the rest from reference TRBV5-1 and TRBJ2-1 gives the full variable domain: KAGVTQTPRYLIKTRGQQVTLSCSPISGHRSVSWYQQTPGQGLQFLFEYFSETQRNKGNFPGRFSGRQFSNSRSEMNVSTLELGDSALYLCASSSKGGDNEQFFGPGTRLTVL.

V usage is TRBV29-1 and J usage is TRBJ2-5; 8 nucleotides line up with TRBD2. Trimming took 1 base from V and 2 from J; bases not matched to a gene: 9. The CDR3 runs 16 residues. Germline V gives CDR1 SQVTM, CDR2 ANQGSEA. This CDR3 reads CSVEGSPRGGQETQYF. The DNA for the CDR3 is TGCAGCGTTGAAGGGTCGCCCCGGGGGGGACAAGAGACCCAGTACTTC.

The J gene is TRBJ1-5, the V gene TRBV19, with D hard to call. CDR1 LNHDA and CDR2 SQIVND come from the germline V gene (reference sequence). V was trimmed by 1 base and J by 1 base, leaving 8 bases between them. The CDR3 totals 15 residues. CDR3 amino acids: CASSIVSGSNQPQHF. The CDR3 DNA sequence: TGTGCCAGTAGTATAGTCAGCGGCAGCAATCAGCCCCAGCATTTT.

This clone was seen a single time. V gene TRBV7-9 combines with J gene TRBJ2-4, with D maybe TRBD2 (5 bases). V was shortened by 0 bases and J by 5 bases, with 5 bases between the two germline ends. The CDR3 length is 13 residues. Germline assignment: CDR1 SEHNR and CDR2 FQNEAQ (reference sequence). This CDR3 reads CASSLAGENIQYF. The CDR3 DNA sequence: TGTGCCAGCAGCTTAGCGGGAGAAAACATTCAGTACTTC.

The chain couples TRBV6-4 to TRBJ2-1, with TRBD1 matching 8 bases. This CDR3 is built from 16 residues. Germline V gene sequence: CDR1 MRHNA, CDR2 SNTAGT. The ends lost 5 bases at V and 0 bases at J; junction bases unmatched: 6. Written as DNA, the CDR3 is TGTGCCAGCAGTACGCGGACAGGGAGCTCCTACAATGAGCAGTTCTTC. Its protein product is CASSTRTGSSYNEQFF.

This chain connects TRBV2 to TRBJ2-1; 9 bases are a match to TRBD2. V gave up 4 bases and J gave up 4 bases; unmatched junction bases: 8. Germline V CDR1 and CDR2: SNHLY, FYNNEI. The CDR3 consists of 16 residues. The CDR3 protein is CASSGLVAGVYNEQFF. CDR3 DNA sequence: TGTGCCAGCAGTGGCTTAGTAGCGGGAGTATACAATGAGCAGTTCTTC.

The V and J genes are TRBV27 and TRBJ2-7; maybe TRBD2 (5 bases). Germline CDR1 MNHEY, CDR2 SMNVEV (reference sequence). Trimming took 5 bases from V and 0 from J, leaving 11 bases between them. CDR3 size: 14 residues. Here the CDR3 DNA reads TGTGCCAGCAGTGTTTTCGGGGTCTCCTACGAGCAGTACTTC. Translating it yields CASSVFGVSYEQYF.

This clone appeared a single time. This CDR3 reads CASSRYRVGGNTEAFF. CDR3 DNA sequence: TGCGCCAGCAGCCGTTACAGGGTTGGTGGGAACACTGAAGCTTTCTTT. The chain carries TRBV5-1 and TRBJ1-1, with D perhaps matching TRBD1 (6 bases). This CDR3 comprises 16 residues. V dropped 4 bases and J dropped 1 base, with 17 bases sitting between them. CDR1 is SGHRS and CDR2 is YFSETQ in the germline V gene.